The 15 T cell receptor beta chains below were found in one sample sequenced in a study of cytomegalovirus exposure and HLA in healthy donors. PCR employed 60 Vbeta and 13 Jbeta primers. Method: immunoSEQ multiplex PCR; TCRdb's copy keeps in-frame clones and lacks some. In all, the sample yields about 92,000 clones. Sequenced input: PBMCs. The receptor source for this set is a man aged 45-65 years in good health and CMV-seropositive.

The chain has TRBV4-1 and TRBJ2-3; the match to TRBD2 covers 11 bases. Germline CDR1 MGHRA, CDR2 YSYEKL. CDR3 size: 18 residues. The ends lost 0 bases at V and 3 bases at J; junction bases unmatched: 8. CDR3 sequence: CASSQERELAGVTDTQYF. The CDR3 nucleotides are TGCGCCAGCAGCCAAGAGCGTGAACTAGCGGGAGTAACAGATACGCAGTATTTT.

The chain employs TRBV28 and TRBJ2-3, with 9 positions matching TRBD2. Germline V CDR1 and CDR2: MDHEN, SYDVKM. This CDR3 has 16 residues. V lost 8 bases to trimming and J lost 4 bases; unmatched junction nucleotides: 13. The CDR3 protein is CASGPLLTSGPDTQYF. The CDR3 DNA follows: TGTGCCAGCGGTCCCCTCCTGACTAGCGGACCAGATACGCAGTATTTT.

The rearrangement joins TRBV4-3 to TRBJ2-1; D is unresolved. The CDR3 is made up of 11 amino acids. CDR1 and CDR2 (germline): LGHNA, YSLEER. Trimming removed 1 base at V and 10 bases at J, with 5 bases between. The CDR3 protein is CASSQGAEQFF. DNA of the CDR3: TGCGCCAGCAGCCAAGGGGCGGAGCAGTTCTTC.

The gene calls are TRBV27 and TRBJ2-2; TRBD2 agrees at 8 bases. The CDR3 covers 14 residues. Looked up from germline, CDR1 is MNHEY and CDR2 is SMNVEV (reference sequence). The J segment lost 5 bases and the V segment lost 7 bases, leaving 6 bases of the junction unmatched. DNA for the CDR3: TGTGCCAGCACGCGGGGGGCAAGAACCGGGGAGCTGTTTTTT. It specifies CASTRGARTGELFF.

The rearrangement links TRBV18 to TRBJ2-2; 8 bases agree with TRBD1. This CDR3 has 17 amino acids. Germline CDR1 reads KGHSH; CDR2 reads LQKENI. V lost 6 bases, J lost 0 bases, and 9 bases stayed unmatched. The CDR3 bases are TGTGCCAGCTCGAAGGCAGGGGGCACCGCGAACACCGGGGAGCTGTTTTTT. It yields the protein CASSKAGGTANTGELFF.

In nucleotides, the CDR3 is TGTGCCAGCAGCGCATGGCGGGGGACAGGGCCGTGGGAGCAGTACTTC. This codes for CASSAWRGTGPWEQYF. This chain joins TRBV7-9 and TRBJ2-7; 9 bases agree with TRBD1. The junction had 15 bases not matched to a gene; V was cut back by 5 bases and J by 7 bases. The CDR3 is made up of 16 amino acids. Germline CDR1 SEHNR, CDR2 FQNEAQ (reference sequence).

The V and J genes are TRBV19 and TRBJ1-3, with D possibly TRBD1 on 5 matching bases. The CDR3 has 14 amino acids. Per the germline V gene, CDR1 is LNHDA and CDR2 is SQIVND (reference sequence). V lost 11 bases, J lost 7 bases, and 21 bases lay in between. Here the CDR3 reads CAAPAGNIGNTIYF. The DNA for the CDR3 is TGTGCCGCTCCGGCAGGGAACATAGGGAACACCATATATTTT.

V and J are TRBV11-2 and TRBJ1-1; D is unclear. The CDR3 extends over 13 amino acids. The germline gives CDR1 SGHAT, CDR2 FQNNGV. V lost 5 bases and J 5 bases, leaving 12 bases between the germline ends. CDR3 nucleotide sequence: TGTGCCAGCAGCCCCGGTATGTTGACTGAAGCTTTCTTT. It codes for CASSPGMLTEAFF.

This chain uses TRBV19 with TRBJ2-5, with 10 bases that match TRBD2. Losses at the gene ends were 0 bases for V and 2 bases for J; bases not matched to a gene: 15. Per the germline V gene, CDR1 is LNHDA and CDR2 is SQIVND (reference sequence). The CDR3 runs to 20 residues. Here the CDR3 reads CASSIDRTSGNRDRQETQYF. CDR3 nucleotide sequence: TGTGCCAGTAGTATAGATCGCACTAGCGGGAATCGCGATCGTCAAGAGACCCAGTACTTC.

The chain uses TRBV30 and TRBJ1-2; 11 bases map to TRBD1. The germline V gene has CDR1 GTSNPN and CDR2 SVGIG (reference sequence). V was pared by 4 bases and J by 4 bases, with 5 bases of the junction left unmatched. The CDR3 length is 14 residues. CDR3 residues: CAWTWGTGGYGYTF. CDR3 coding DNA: TGTGCCTGGACATGGGGGACAGGGGGCTATGGCTACACCTTC.

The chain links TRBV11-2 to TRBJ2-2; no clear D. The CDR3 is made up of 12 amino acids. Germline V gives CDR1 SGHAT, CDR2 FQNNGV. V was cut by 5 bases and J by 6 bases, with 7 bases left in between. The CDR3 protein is CASSPPAGELFF. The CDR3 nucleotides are TGTGCCAGCAGCCCCCCGGCCGGGGAGCTGTTTTTT.

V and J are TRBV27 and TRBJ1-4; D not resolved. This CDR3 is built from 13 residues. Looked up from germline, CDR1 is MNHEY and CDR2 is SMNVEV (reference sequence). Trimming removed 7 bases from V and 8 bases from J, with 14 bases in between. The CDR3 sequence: CASKSPFREKLFF. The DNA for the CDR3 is TGTGCCAGCAAGAGCCCTTTTCGGGAAAAACTGTTTTTT.

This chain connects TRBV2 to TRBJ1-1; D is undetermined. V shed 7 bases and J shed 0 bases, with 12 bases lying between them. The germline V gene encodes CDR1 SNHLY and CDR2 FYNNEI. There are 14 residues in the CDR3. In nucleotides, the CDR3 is TGTGCCAGCACTCGTACGGGGATGAACACTGAAGCTTTCTTT. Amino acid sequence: CASTRTGMNTEAFF.

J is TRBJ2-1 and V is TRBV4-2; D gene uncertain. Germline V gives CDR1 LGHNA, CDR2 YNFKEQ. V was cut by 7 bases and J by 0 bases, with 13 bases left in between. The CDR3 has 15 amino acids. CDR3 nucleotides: TGTGCCAGCACCCGACTTGCTAGCTCCTACAATGAGCAGTTCTTC. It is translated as CASTRLASSYNEQFF.

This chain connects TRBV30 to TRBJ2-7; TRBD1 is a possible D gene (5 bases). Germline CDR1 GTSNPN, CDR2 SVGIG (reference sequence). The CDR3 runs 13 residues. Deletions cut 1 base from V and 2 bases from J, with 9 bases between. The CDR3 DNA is TGTGCCTGGAGTGGGCAGGGTACCTACGAGCAGTACGTC. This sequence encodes CAWSGQGTYEQYV.